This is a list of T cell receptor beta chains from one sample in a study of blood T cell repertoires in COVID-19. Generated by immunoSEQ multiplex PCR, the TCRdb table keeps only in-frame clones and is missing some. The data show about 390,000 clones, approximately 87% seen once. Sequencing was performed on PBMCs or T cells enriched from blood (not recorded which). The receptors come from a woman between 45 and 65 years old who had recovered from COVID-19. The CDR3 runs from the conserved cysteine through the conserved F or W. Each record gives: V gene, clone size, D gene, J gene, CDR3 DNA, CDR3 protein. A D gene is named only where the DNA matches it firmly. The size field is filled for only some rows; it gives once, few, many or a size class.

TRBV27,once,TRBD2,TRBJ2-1,TGTGCCAGCAGCCTAGCGGCAGGGAACTCCTACAATGAGCAGTTCTTC,CASSLAAGNSYNEQFF
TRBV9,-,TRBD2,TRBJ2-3,TGTGCCAGCAGCCCGGGACTAGCGGCGCAGTATTTT,CASSPGLAAQYF
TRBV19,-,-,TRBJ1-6,TGTGCCAGTAGGGTCCAGGGTCCGAATTCACCCCTCCACTTT,CASRVQGPNSPLHF
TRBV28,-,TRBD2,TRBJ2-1,TGTGCCAGCAGGGGCGGGACTAGCAATGAGCAGTTCTTC,CASRGGTSNEQFF
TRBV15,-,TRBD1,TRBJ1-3,TGTGCCACCAGCAGATCGACAGGGCTAGGGGCCATATATTTT,CATSRSTGLGAIYF
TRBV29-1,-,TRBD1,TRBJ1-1,TGCAGCGTTCCTAGGACAGGCCTCATGAACACTGAAGCTTTCTTT,CSVPRTGLMNTEAFF
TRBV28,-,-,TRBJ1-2,TGTGCCAGCAGTTCCCCGAGGGATGGCTACACCTTC,CASSSPRDGYTF
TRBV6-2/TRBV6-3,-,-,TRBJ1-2,TGTGCCAGCAGTGGCAGGGCGGACACCTTC,CASSGRADTF
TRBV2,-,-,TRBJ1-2,TGTGCCAGCAGTGCATGGGCAGTCCCCTCTAACTATGGCTACACCTTC,CASSAWAVPSNYGYTF
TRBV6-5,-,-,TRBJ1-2,TGTGCCAGTACAAATCTTGCTAACTATGGCTACACCTTC,CASTNLANYGYTF
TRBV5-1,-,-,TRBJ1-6,TGCGCCACCTCCAGAACCGCGGTGGGAGGGGGGAATTCACCCCTCCACTTT,CATSRTAVGGGNSPLHF
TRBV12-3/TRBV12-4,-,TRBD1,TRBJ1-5,TGTGCCAGCAGCGGACAGGGACTTCAGCCCCAGCATTTT,CASSGQGLQPQHF
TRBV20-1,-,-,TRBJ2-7,TGCAGTGCTAGTGGTACAGGGTCAAACTACGAGCAGTACTTC,CSASGTGSNYEQYF
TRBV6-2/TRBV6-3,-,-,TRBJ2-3,TGTGCCAGCAGTTATGGGCGGGGTAGAACAGATACGCAGTATTTT,CASSYGRGRTDTQYF
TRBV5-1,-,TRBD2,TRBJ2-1,TGCGCCAGCAGCTTCTCGGGACTAGCGGGGGTCTGGGATGAGCAGTTCTTC,CASSFSGLAGVWDEQFF
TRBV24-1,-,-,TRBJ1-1,TGTGCCACCCAAGCTGAAATGAACACTGAAGCTTTCTTT,CATQAEMNTEAFF
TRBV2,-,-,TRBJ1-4,TGTGCCAGCAGTGGTCAGGGGTTTGCTAATGAAAAACTGTTTTTT,CASSGQGFANEKLFF
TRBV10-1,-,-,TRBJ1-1,TGCGCCAGCAACAAGCCCTTGGGGAAACTTTGGCGCCAGACTCATGGAGGGAACACTGAAGCTTTCTTT,CASNKPLGKLWRQTHGGNTEAFF
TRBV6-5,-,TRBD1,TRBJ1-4,TGTGCCGGAAAGGCAACAGGGGGCAATGAAAAACTGTTTTTT,CAGKATGGNEKLFF
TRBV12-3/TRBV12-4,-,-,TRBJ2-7,TGTGCCAGCAGTTCGTCGACAGTCTACGAGCAGTACTTC,CASSSSTVYEQYF
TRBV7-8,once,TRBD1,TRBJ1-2,TGTGCCAGCAGCCTCGCGGGACAGGGGACGTCTAACTATGGCTACACCTTC,CASSLAGQGTSNYGYTF
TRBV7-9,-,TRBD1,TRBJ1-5,TGTGCCAGCAGCGGAACAGGGGCGGTGAGCAATCAGCCCCAGCATTTT,CASSGTGAVSNQPQHF
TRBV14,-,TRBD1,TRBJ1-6,TGTGCCAGCAGCCTGACCGGGACAGGGGGCCGACCCCTCCACTTT,CASSLTGTGGRPLHF
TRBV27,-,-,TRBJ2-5,TGTGCCAGCAGTTTGGGTGGGGCCATACAAGAGACCCAGTACTTC,CASSLGGAIQETQYF
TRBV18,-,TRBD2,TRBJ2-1,TGTGCCAGCTCACCGGACGGCGGGGGGAATGAGCAGTTCTTC,CASSPDGGGNEQFF
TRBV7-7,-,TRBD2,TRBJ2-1,TGTGCTAGCAGCTCCTCTGTGGCGGGACTAGGCAATGAGCAGTTCTTC,CASSSSVAGLGNEQFF
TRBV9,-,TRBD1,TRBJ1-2,TGTGCCAGCAGCGCCGGGACAGGGAACTATGGCTACACCTTC,CASSAGTGNYGYTF
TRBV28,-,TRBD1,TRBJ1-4,TGTGCCAGTCATAGCGGAGACAGGGTTGAAAAACTGTTTTTT,CASHSGDRVEKLFF
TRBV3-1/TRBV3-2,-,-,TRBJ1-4,TGTGCCAGCAGCCAAGATGCAGGCACAGGAAATGAAAAACTGTTTTTT,CASSQDAGTGNEKLFF
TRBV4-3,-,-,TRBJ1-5,TGCGCCAGCAGCCAATTTAGAGGTCAGCCCCAGCATTTT,CASSQFRGQPQHF
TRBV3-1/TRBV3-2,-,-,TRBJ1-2,TGTGCCAGCAGCCAAGATCGTTGGGCAGACTATGGCTACACCTTC,CASSQDRWADYGYTF
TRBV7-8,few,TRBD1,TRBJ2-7,TGTGCCAGCAGCTTAGCGCCCGGGGCTTTTGGGACAGGGGGGTACGAGCAGTACTTC,CASSLAPGAFGTGGYEQYF
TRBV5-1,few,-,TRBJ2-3,TGCGCCAGCAGCTTGGTTCCAGGACATAGCACAGATACGCAGTATTTT,CASSLVPGHSTDTQYF
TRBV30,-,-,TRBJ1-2,TGTGCCTGGACCTCCGGGCAGGGCCGCAACTATGGCTACACCTTC,CAWTSGQGRNYGYTF
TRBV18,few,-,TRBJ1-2,TGTGCCAGCTCACCAACAACGATAAGAGACAGCCTGGGCTACACCTTC,CASSPTTIRDSLGYTF
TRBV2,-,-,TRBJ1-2,TGTGCCAGCACCCCACAGTTCTCTAACTATGGCTACACCTTC,CASTPQFSNYGYTF
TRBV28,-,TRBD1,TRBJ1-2,TGTGCCAGCAGCCGAAAGGGACAGCGTAACTATGGCTACACCTTC,CASSRKGQRNYGYTF
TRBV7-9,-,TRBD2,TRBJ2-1,TGTGCCAGCAGCTCGAGCGGGGGGGCGGTAAATGAGCAGTTCTTC,CASSSSGGAVNEQFF
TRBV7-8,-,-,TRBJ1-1,TGTGCCAGCAGCTTAGATCACAGGGACCAAGGGGCTGAAGCTTTCTTT,CASSLDHRDQGAEAFF
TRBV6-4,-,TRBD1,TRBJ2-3,TGTGCCAGCAGTGAACAGGGGCAATCAGATACGCAGTATTTT,CASSEQGQSDTQYF